The 20 T cell receptor beta chains below come from one sample, sequenced in a study of blood T cell repertoires in COVID-19. Some clones are missing from TCRdb's copy, which holds only in-frame ones; the method was immunoSEQ multiplex PCR. In the table there are about 330,000 clones, roughly 87% of which are singletons. Sequenced: peripheral blood. Receptor source: a man aged 25 to 45 with COVID-19, enrolled during active disease.

The J gene is TRBJ2-3, the V gene TRBV7-3, with 11 bases matching TRBD2. Germline V gene lookup returns CDR1 SGHTA and CDR2 FQGTGA. The CDR3 totals 17 residues. V was clipped by 4 bases and J by 4 bases; unmatched bases: 10. DNA for the CDR3: TGTGCCAGCAGCTCGTTAAGACTAGCGGGAACCTCAGATACGCAGTATTTT. Encoded protein: CASSSLRLAGTSDTQYF. The whole variable domain, remainder taken from reference TRBV7-3 and TRBJ2-3, is GAGVSQTPSNKVTEKGKYVELRCDPISGHTALYWYRQSLGQGPEFLIYFQGTGAADDSGLPNDRFFAVRPEGSVSTLKIQRTERGDSAVYLCASSSLRLAGTSDTQYFGPGTRLTVL.

The chain employs TRBV5-1 and TRBJ2-7, with D unclear. This CDR3 region has 14 residues. Looked up from germline, CDR1 is SGHRS and CDR2 is YFSETQ. V was clipped by 0 bases and J by 2 bases, with 9 bases between them. The CDR3 loop reads CASSLVSAAYEQYF. CDR3 coding DNA: TGCGCCAGCAGCTTGGTAAGTGCGGCCTACGAGCAGTACTTC. The full variable domain, rest sourced from reference TRBV5-1 and TRBJ2-7, is KAGVTQTPRYLIKTRGQQVTLSCSPISGHRSVSWYQQTPGQGLQFLFEYFSETQRNKGNFPGRFSGRQFSNSRSEMNVSTLELGDSALYLCASSLVSAAYEQYFGPGTRLTVT.

This chain links TRBV6-6 with TRBJ2-3, with TRBD2 identical over 10 bases. Germline CDR1 MNHNY, CDR2 SVGAGI (reference sequence). This CDR3 comprises 17 residues. J gave up 1 base and V 5 bases, and 9 bases lay outside the gene matches. The CDR3 here is CASSPPPSGRGTDTQYF. The CDR3, as DNA: TGTGCCAGCAGTCCTCCCCCTAGCGGGAGAGGCACAGATACGCAGTATTTT.

The V and J genes are TRBV7-2 and TRBJ2-2, with D uncertain. Deletions cut 1 base from V and 7 bases from J, with 7 bases between. Germline V lookup: CDR1 SGHTA, CDR2 FQGNSA. The CDR3 extends over 13 amino acids. The CDR3 coding sequence is TGTGCCAGCAGCTTAGAAGCTAGCGGGGAGCTGTTTTTT. As protein: CASSLEASGELFF.

J is TRBJ2-7 and V is TRBV7-9, with TRBD2 identical over 9 bases. Losses at the gene ends were 0 bases for V and 2 bases for J; bases not matched to a gene: 11. The germline V gene encodes CDR1 SEHNR and CDR2 FQNEAQ (reference sequence). The CDR3 covers 18 residues. The CDR3, as DNA: TGTGCCAGCAGCTTAGCATTCACGCCCCGACTAGCGGCCTACGAGCAGTACTTC. Translation gives CASSLAFTPRLAAYEQYF.

This clone appeared a few times. The chain links TRBV2 to TRBJ2-2; 11 bases match TRBD2. Germline CDR1 is SNHLY and CDR2 is FYNNEI. V was pared by 8 bases and J by 4 bases, with 15 bases of the junction left unmatched. The CDR3 runs to 18 residues. As DNA, the CDR3 is TGTGCCAGCCGCGAAGCCTTTAGCGGGAGGGTGAGCACCGGGGAGCTGTTTTTT. Protein sequence: CASREAFSGRVSTGELFF.

J is TRBJ1-2 and V is TRBV11-2; TRBD1 agrees at 8 bases. Germline V gene sequence: CDR1 SGHAT, CDR2 FQNNGV. The CDR3 runs to 16 residues. The trim removed 0 bases at V and 5 bases at J, leaving 8 bases unmatched. CDR3 residues: CASSLDLQGAGYGYTF. For the CDR3, the DNA is TGTGCCAGCAGCTTAGATCTCCAGGGGGCAGGTTATGGCTACACCTTC.

Worth noting for this clone: It may be a read error: a sequence one base away is much more abundant. The chain is built from TRBV5-3 and TRBJ2-7, with D uncertain. TRBV5-3 is an ORF for which the function is uncertain. V was cut by 3 bases and J by 0 bases, with 4 bases left in between. The CDR3 has 12 residues. CDR3 residues: CARSSSSYEQYF. The CDR3 region has the DNA TGTGCCAGAAGCTCCAGCTCCTACGAGCAGTACTTC.

The V and J genes are TRBV29-1 and TRBJ2-2, with TRBD1 as a possible D gene (5 bases). V was clipped by 7 bases and J by 4 bases, with 16 bases between them. There are 14 residues in the CDR3. Germline CDR1 and CDR2: SQVTM and ANQGSEA. This chain's CDR3 is CSALGARRTGELFF. CDR3 coding DNA: TGCAGCGCTTTAGGGGCGCGCCGCACCGGGGAGCTGTTTTTT.

The chain uses TRBV5-1 and TRBJ2-7; TRBD1 aligns across 8 bases. Germline V gene sequence: CDR1 SGHRS, CDR2 YFSETQ. This CDR3 has 14 amino acids. Trimming cost V 1 base and J 6 bases; bases outside gene matches: 6. The CDR3 DNA sequence: TGCGCCAGCAGCTTGTTGACAGGGGTTACCGAGCAGTACTTC. Translating gives CASSLLTGVTEQYF.

This clone occurred many times. The rearrangement uses TRBV19 and TRBJ2-3, with 8 bases matching TRBD1. The CDR3 covers 15 residues. Germline CDR1 is LNHDA and CDR2 is SQIVND (reference sequence). V trimming: 5 bases; J trimming: 3 bases; junction bases outside the gene matches: 7. The CDR3 DNA reads TGTGCCAGTAGTTTAGGGACAGGCCATACAGATACGCAGTATTTT. Translated: CASSLGTGHTDTQYF.

This clone was detected only a few times. This CDR3 is CASSDPFGLAGADTQYF. The CDR3 DNA reads TGTGCCAGCAGTGACCCCTTTGGGCTAGCGGGGGCAGATACGCAGTATTTT. The chain recombines TRBV6-1 with TRBJ2-3; 10 bases match TRBD2. This CDR3 spans 17 amino acids. Germline CDR1 MNHNS, CDR2 SASEGT. Unmatched junction bases numbered 10, after V lost 3 bases and J lost 4 bases.

DNA for the CDR3: TGCGCCAGCAGTGGACAGGGCTTGGACGAGCAGTACTTC. Translating gives CASSGQGLDEQYF. The V call is TRBV5-1, the J call TRBJ2-7, with 8 bases matching TRBD1. V was clipped by 5 bases and J by 5 bases; unmatched bases: 6. CDR1 is SGHRS and CDR2 is YFSETQ in the germline V gene. The CDR3 extends over 13 amino acids.

V is TRBV19 and J is TRBJ2-7; no clear D. Trimming removed 5 bases from V and 7 bases from J, with 15 bases in between. Germline values: CDR1 LNHDA, CDR2 SQIVND (reference sequence). The CDR3 runs to 13 residues. Written as DNA, the CDR3 is TGTGCCAGTAGTCCCCAAAACTCCAGGGAGCAGTACTTC. Residues: CASSPQNSREQYF.

This clone was seen only a few times. The CDR3 DNA follows: TGCGCCAGCAGCCCACGACAAGGGGGAGAATCACCCCTCCACTTT. It translates to CASSPRQGGESPLHF. The rearrangement joins TRBV5-1 to TRBJ1-6; D possibly corresponds to TRBD1 (6 bases). The V end was cut by 4 bases, the J end by 10 bases, with 18 bases between. Germline V gives CDR1 SGHRS, CDR2 YFSETQ. CDR3 length equals 15 residues.

This rearrangement joins TRBV18 to TRBJ2-1; 11 bases line up with TRBD2. This CDR3 is 15 amino acids long. V was clipped by 5 bases and J by 7 bases; unmatched bases: 7. Germline V lookup: CDR1 KGHSH, CDR2 LQKENI. This chain's CDR3 is CASSSGTSGSNEQFF. DNA for the CDR3: TGTGCCAGCTCATCCGGGACTAGCGGCAGTAATGAGCAGTTCTTC.

V usage is TRBV7-3 and J usage is TRBJ2-1; the match to TRBD2 covers 7 bases. The V and J ends lost 2 bases and 13 bases, in that order; junction bases with no gene match: 14. The CDR3 is 15 residues long. CDR1 is SGHTA, CDR2 FQGTGA, per germline. The CDR3 loop is CASSLGASGPEHQFF. The DNA for the CDR3 is TGTGCCAGCAGCTTAGGGGCTAGCGGACCCGAACACCAGTTCTTC.

This clone was observed a handful of times. The rearrangement links TRBV15 to TRBJ2-2; perhaps TRBD1 as D (6 bases). Per germline, CDR1 LNHNV and CDR2 YYDKDF (reference sequence). The CDR3 runs 17 residues. Between the trimmed V and J ends, which lost 5 bases and 2 bases, there was a span of 18 bases. The chain's CDR3 is CATSGGLWGRNTGELFF. As DNA, the CDR3 is TGTGCCACCAGCGGAGGACTCTGGGGGCGAAACACCGGGGAGCTGTTTTTT.

The rearrangement joins TRBV4-3 to TRBJ1-2; 8 positions match TRBD1. The J segment lost 7 bases and the V segment lost 0 bases, leaving 10 bases of the junction unmatched. The germline CDR1 and CDR2 sequences are LGHNA and YSLEER. This CDR3 spans 16 amino acids. CDR3 protein: CASSQDRGPGGLGYTF. The CDR3 DNA reads TGCGCCAGCAGCCAAGATAGAGGGCCAGGGGGCCTTGGCTACACCTTC.

This sequence joins TRBV7-9 and TRBJ2-7, with D possibly TRBD1 on 5 matching bases. The length of the CDR3 is 15 residues. Trimming took off 3 bases at V and 2 bases at J, with 14 bases between the two ends. CDR1 SEHNR and CDR2 FQNEAQ come from the germline V gene (reference sequence). The CDR3 nucleotides read TGTGCCAGCAGCTTTTCACAGGCGACCACCTACGAGCAGTACTTC. It is translated as CASSFSQATTYEQYF. Together with reference TRBV7-9 and TRBJ2-7, the CDR3 gives the full variable domain: DTGVSQNPRHKITKRGQNVTFRCDPISEHNRLYWYRQTLGQGPEFLTYFQNEAQLEKSRLLSDRFSAERPKGSFSTLEIQRTEQGDSAMYLCASSFSQATTYEQYFGPGTRLTVT.